This TCR beta chain appears in the sequencing data of a study of blood T cells in healthy people across ages (dated by TCRdb to between 2015 and 2017). Context from the whole study: In model experiments, template switching captured about one uniquely barcoded TCR beta cDNA molecule for every two T cells. For two donors (one aged 18 to 29 and one aged 80 or older), the study analyzed two additional independent replicas of 1 million unique cDNA reads from the same blood draw. The donors were split into four age groups: young (average around 15 years), middle-aged (roughly 39), aged (approximately 60) and long-lived (more than 80). To avoid experimental bias, donors of different ages were distributed randomly across sequencing lanes. Using deep sequencing normalized with unique cDNA molecular identifiers, the study measured how TCR beta repertoire diversity changes with age.

The donors were roughly 38 Caucasian individuals from Russia, aged roughly 6 to 100 years, who were systemically healthy. Approximately 9.3 milliliters of peripheral blood were collected from each donor into EDTA-treated Vacutainer tubes. Ficoll-Paque density-gradient centrifugation was used to isolate PBMCs, with at least 7 million obtained per sample. Trizol reagent was used to extract total RNA from the PBMCs, yielding at least 6 micrograms per sample. Naive CD45RAhigh/CD27high T cell percentages were measured by flow cytometry on a PBMC aliquot from every donor. Library generation was performed with 5' RACE. Sequencing took place on an Illumina HiSeq 2500. A second PCR of about 6 to 11 cycles was run with a J-beta primer mix and a sample-barcoded 5' primer. A template-switch 5' adaptor carrying 12 random nucleotides introduced a unique molecular identifier onto each TCR beta cDNA molecule. Each sample yielded at least 2.5 million CDR3-containing paired-end reads. All of the RNA was converted into first-strand cDNA using the Mint cDNA synthesis kit, with a TRBC-specific oligonucleotide serving as the primer. All cDNA was treated with uracil-DNA glycosylase and then went through a first 18-cycle PCR with the universal primers M1SS and BC2_uni_R. For the original study's pipeline: For normalization, 1 million high-quality reads, each with a distinct molecular identifier, were randomly selected from each sample. Instead of being binned into consensus sequences, reads with shared molecular identifiers were discarded. MiTCR, set to a Q25 quality threshold and the strictest error-elimination algorithm, was used for CDR3 identification, clonotype clustering and error correction. A nonparametric unseen species model with Euler transformation was used to estimate lower-bound total TCR beta diversity. Clones were called with MiXCR by TCRdb after fastp trimmed the public reads at Q25, and only in-frame beta chains were retained. CDR3 protein sequences are deduplicated, and each keeps its most common genes and DNA. None of the V and J calls come from the authors' own analysis; TCRdb made them. Counted in this sample were 780,000 or so distinct CDR3 sequences; around 50% of them appeared once. Jointly, the top ten make up under 30% of the sample.

The CDR3 covers 15 residues, taking in both the cysteine and the phenylalanine. This entry keeps only the CDR3 DNA: 45 bases, framed from base 1. For CDR1 and CDR2, the germline V gene lists MNHEY and SVGAGI. V is trimmed back by 5 bases and J by 4 bases, and the junction contains 9 bases that no gene match accounts for. The full study reports these points: Since profiling was done on bulk unsorted PBMCs, naive and antigen-experienced compartments could not be conclusively compared. Total diversity estimates from one million sequenced T cells were considered lower bounds and underestimates. Compared with the aged group, the long-lived group had more naive CD4+ T cells, fewer expanded clones and increased TCR diversity, a pattern suggesting age selection. A strong correlation was found between observed TCR beta diversity and the percentage of naive T cells measured by flow cytometry. Because donor CMV infection status was unknown, age-related changes in expanded clonotypes were potentially confounded. Observed TCR beta diversity per million T cells fell roughly linearly with age, and a significant reduction was already apparent by age roughly 41.

Points on this clonotype: Its antigen is unknown. Per-base quality was not reported, and no clone a single base away is much larger than it.

The receptor was derived from a middle-aged man in good health. The chain links TRBV6-5 with TRBJ2-3; TRBD2 lines up with 7 middle nucleotides. Sequencing input: blood. The CDR3 region has the sequence CASSDETSAPDTQYF. Here is the DNA: TGTGCCAGCAGTGACGAAACTAGCGCACCAGATACGCAGTATTTT.